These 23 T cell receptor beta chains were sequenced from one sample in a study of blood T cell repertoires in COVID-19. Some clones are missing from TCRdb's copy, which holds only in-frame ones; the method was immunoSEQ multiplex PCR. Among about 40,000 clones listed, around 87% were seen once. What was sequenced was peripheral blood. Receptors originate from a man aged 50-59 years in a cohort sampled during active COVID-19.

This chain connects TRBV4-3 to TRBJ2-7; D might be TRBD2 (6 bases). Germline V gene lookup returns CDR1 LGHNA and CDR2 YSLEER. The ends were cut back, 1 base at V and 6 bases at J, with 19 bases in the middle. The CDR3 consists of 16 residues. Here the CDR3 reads CASSQGHGTPSTEQYF. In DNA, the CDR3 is TGCGCCAGCAGCCAAGGGCATGGGACTCCTAGCACCGAGCAGTACTTC.

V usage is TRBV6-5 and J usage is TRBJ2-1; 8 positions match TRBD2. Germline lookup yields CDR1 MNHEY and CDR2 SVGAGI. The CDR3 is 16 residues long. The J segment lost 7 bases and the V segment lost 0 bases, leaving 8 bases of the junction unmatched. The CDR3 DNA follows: TGTGCCAGCAGTTACTCGACGGGCGGGAGGTTAAATGAGCAGTTCTTC. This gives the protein CASSYSTGGRLNEQFF.

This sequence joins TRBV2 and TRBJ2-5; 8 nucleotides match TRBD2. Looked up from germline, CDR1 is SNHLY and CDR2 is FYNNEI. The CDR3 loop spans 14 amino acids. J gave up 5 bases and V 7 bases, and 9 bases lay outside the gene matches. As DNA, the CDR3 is TGTGCCAGCATGGCAGCGGGAGTGGGGGAGACCCAGTACTTC. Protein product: CASMAAGVGETQYF.

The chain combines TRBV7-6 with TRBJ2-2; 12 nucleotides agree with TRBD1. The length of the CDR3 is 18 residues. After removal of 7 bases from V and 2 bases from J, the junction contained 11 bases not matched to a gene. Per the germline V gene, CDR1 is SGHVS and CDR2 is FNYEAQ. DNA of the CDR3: TGTGCCAGCACCCATCTACCCGGGACAGGGGGCAACACCGGGGAGCTGTTTTTT. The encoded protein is CASTHLPGTGGNTGELFF.

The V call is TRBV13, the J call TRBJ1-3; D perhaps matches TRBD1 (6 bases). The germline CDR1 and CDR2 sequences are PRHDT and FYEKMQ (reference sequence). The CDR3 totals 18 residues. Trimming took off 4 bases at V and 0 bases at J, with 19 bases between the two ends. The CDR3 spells CASSSSAWGPSSGNTIYF. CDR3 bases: TGTGCCAGCAGCTCCAGTGCATGGGGGCCAAGCTCTGGAAACACCATATATTTT.

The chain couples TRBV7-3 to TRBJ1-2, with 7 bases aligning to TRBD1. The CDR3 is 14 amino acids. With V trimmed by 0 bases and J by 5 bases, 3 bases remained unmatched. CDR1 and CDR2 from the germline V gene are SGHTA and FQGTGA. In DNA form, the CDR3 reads TGTGCCAGCAGCTTAACGCCAGGGGGATATGGCTACACCTTC. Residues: CASSLTPGGYGYTF.

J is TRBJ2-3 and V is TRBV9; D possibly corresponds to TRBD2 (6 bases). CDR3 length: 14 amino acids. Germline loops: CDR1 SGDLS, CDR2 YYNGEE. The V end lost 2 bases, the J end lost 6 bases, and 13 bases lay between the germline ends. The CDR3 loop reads CASSVWGSGDTQYF. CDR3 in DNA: TGTGCCAGCAGCGTTTGGGGGAGCGGGGATACGCAGTATTTT. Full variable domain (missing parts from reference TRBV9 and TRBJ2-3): DSGVTQTPKHLITATGQRVTLRCSPRSGDLSVYWYQQSLDQGLQFLIQYYNGEERAKGNILERFSAQQFPDLHSELNLSSLELGDSALYFCASSVWGSGDTQYFGPGTRLTVL.

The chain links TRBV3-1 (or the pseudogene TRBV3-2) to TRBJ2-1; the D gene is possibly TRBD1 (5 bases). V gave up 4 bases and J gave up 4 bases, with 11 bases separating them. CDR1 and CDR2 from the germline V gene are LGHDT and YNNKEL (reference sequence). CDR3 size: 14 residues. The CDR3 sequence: CASSRNAGYNEQFF. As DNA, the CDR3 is TGTGCCAGCAGCCGGAACGCAGGGTACAATGAGCAGTTCTTC.

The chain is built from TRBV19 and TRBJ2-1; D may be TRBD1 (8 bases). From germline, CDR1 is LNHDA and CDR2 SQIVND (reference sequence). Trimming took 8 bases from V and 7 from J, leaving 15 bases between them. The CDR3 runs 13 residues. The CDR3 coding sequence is TGTGCCAGTCGCTTACAGGGGGGGAATGAGCAGTTCTTC. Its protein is CASRLQGGNEQFF.

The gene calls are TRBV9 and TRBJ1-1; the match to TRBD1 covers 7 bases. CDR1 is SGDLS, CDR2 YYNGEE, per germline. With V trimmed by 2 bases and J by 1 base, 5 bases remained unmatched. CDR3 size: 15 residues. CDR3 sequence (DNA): TGTGCCAGCAGCGTGTCAGGGGGGAAGAACACTGAAGCTTTCTTT. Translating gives CASSVSGGKNTEAFF.

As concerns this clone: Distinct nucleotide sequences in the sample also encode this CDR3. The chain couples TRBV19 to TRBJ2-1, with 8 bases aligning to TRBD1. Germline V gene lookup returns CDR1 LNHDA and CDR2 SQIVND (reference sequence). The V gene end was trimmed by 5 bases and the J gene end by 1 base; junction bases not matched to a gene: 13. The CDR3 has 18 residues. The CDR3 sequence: CASSSLDRASTSYNEQFF. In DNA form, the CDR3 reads TGTGCCAGTAGTTCCCTGGACAGGGCTTCTACGTCCTACAATGAGCAGTTCTTC.

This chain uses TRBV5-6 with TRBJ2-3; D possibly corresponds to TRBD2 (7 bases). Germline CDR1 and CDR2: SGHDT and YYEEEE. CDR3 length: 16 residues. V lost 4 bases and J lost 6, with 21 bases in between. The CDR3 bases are TGTGCCAGCAGCCCAGTGGAGGGGGGGCCCTCGGATACGCAGTATTTT. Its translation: CASSPVEGGPSDTQYF.

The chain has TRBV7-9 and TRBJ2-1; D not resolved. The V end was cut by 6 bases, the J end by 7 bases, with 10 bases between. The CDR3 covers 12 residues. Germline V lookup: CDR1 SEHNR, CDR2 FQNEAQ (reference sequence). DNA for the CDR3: TGTGCCAGCAGATCTACTAAGAATGAGCAGTTCTTC. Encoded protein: CASRSTKNEQFF.

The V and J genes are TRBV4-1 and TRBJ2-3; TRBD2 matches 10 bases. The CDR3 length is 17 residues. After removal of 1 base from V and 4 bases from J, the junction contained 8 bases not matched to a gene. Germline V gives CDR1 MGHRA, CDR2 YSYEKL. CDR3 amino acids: CASSQGPLAGAADTQYF. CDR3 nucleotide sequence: TGCGCCAGCAGCCAAGGTCCCCTAGCGGGGGCCGCAGATACGCAGTATTTT.

CDR3 loop: CASTGWPYEQYV. Written as DNA, the CDR3 is TGTGCCAGCACGGGATGGCCCTACGAGCAGTACGTC. V is TRBV6-5 and J is TRBJ2-7, with D tentatively TRBD2 (5 bases). V gave up 7 bases and J gave up 2 bases, with 9 bases separating them. This CDR3 contains 12 residues. Per germline, CDR1 MNHEY and CDR2 SVGAGI.

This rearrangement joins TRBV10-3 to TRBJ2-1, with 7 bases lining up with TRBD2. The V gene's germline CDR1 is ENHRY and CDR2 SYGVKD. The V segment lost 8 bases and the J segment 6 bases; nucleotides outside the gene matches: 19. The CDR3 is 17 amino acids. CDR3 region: CAIPCVGGSEGVNEQFF. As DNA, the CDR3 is TGTGCCATCCCTTGCGTGGGCGGGAGCGAAGGAGTCAATGAGCAGTTCTTC.

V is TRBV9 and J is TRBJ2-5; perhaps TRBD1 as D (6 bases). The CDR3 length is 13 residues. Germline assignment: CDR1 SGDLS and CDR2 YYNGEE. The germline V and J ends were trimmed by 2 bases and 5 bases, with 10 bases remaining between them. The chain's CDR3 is CASSVGQGETQYF. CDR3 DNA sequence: TGTGCCAGCAGCGTTGGCCAGGGGGAGACCCAGTACTTC.

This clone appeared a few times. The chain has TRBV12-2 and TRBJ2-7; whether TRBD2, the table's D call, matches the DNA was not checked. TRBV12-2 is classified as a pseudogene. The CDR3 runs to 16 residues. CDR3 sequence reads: CASRLAGLISSYEQYV. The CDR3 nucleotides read TGTGCAAGTCGCTTAGCGGGACTGATATCAAGCTACGAGCAGTACGTC.

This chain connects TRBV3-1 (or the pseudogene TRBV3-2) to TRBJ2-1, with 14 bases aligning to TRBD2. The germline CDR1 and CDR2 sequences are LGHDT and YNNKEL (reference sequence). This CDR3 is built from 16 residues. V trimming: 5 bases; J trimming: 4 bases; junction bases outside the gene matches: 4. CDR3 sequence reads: CASSEGTSGSYNEQFF. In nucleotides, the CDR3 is TGTGCCAGCAGCGAGGGGACTAGCGGGAGTTACAATGAGCAGTTCTTC.

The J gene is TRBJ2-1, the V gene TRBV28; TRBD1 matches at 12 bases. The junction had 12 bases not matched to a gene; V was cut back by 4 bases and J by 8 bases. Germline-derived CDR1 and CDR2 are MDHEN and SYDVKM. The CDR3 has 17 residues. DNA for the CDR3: TGTGCCAGCAGTTCCCAGAGGGGGACAGGGGGCTTCGATGAGCAGTTCTTC. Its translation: CASSSQRGTGGFDEQFF.

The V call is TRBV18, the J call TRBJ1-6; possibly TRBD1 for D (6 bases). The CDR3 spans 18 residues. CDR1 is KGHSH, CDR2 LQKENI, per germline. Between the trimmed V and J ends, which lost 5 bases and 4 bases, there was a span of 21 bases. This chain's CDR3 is CASSAMRPNRAYNSPLHF. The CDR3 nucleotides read TGTGCCAGCTCAGCGATGAGACCGAACAGGGCTTATAATTCACCCCTCCACTTT.

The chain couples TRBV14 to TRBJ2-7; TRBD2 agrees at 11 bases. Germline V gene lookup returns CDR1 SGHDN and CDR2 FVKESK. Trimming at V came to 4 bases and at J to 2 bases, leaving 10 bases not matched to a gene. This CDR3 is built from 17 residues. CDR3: CASSPIAGGRSPYEQYF. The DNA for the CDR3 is TGTGCCAGCAGCCCTATAGCGGGGGGGAGGTCGCCCTACGAGCAGTACTTC.

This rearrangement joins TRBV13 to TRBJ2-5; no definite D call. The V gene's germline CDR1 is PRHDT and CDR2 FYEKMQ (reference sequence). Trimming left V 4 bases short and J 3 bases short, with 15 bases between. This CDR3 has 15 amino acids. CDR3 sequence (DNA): TGTGCCAGCAGCTCAAGCGCCGCGATAGAAGAGACCCAGTACTTC. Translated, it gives CASSSSAAIEETQYF.